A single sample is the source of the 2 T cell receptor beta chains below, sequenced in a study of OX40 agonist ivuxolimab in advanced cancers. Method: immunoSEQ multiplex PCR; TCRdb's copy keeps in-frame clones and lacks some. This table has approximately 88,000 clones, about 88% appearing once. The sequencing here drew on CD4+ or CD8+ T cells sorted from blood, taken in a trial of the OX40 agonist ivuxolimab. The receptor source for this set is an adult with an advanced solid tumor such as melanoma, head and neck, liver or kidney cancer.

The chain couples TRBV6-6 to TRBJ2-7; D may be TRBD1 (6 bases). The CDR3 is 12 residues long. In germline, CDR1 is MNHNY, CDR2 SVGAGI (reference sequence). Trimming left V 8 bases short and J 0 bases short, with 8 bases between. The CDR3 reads CASGQYSYEQYF. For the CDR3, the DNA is TGTGCCAGCGGACAGTACTCCTACGAGCAGTACTTC.

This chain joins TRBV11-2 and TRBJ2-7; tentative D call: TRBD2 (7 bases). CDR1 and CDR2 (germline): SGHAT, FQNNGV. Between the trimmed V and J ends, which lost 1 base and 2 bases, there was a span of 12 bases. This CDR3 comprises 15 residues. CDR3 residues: CASSLVWRGPYEQYF. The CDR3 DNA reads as TGTGCCAGCAGCTTAGTTTGGCGGGGGCCCTACGAGCAGTACTTC.